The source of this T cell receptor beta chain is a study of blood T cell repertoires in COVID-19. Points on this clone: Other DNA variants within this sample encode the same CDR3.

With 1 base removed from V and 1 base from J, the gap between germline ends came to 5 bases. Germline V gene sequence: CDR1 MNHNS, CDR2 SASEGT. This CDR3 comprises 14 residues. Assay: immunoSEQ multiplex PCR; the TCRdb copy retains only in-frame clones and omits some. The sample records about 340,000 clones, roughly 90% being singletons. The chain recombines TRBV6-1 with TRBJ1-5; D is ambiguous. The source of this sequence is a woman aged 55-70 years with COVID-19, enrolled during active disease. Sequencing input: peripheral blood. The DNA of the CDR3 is TGTGCCAGCAGTGAAGGCAGGAGCAATCAGCCCCAGCATTTT. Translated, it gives CASSEGRSNQPQHF.